This note documents a single TCR beta chain sequence. The antigen is unknown. The sample comes from a study of radiation and T cells in renal cell carcinoma. The germline V gene has CDR1 SGHRS and CDR2 YFSETQ. The ends were cut back, 0 bases at V and 4 bases at J, with 9 bases in the middle. CDR3 size: 14 residues. Study conclusions and caveats: From baseline, blood top tumor clonotypes peaked at 2 weeks post-radiation.

Indicated time point: baseline pretreatment blood. The treatment was: 15 Gy SBRT to primary tumor, nephrectomy 4 weeks later. Serial blood draws occurred at baseline and 2 and 4 weeks post-SBRT. The repertoire was sequenced with immunoSEQ multiplex PCR; TCRdb's copy has only in-frame clones and lacks some. The data hold roughly 150,000 clones, with about 87% observed a single time. This receptor was taken from a woman in her 70s with renal cell carcinoma. Sequences were derived from blood, sampled from a patient whose treatment included radiotherapy and nephrectomy. The chain links TRBV5-1 to TRBJ2-3; TRBD2 is a possible D gene (7 bases). The CDR3 loop reads CASSLEGGPDTQYF. CDR3 nucleotides: TGCGCCAGCAGCTTGGAGGGGGGGCCAGATACGCAGTATTTT.